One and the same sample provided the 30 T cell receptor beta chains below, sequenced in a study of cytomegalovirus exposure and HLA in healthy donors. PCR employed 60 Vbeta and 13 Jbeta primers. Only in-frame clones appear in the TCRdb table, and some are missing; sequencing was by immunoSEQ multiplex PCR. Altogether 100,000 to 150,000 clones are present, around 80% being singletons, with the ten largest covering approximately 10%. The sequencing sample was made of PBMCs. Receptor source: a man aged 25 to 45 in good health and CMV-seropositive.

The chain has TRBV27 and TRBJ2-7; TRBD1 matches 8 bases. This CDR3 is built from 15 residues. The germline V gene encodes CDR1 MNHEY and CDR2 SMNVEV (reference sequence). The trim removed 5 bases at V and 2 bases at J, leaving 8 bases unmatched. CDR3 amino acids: CASSPGAQGAYEQYF. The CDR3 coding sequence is TGTGCCAGCAGTCCCGGGGCACAGGGGGCCTACGAGCAGTACTTC.

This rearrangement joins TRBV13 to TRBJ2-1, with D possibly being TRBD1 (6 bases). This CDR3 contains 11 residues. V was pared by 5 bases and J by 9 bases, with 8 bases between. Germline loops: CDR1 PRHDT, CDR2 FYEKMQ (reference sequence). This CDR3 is CASSPGVEQFF. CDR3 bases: TGTGCCAGCAGCCCAGGGGTTGAGCAGTTCTTC.

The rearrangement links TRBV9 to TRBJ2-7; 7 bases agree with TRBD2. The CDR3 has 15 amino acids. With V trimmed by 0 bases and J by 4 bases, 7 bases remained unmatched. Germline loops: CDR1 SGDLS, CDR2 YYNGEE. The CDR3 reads CASSVAVGGPYEQYF. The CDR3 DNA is TGTGCCAGCAGCGTAGCTGTGGGAGGGCCGTACGAGCAGTACTTC. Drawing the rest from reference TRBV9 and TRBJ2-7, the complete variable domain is DSGVTQTPKHLITATGQRVTLRCSPRSGDLSVYWYQQSLDQGLQFLIQYYNGEERAKGNILERFSAQQFPDLHSELNLSSLELGDSALYFCASSVAVGGPYEQYFGPGTRLTVT.

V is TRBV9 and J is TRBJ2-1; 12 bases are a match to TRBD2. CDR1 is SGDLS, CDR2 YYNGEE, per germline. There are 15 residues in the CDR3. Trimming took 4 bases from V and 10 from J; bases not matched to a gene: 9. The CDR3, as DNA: TGTGCCAGCAGCCCTAGCGGGAGGGGCCTTCAAGAGCAGTTCTTC. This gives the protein CASSPSGRGLQEQFF.

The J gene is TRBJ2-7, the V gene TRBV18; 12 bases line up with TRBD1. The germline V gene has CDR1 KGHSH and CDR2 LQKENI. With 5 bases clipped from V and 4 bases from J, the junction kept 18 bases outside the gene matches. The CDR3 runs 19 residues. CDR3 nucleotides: TGTGCCAGCTCATCATCCTCCGGGACAGGGGGCGCGAAAAGGTACGAGCAGTACTTC. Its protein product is CASSSSSGTGGAKRYEQYF.

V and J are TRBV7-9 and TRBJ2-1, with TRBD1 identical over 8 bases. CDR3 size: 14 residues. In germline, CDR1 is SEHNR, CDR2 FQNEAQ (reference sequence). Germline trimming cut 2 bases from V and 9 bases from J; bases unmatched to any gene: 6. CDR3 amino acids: CASSLSDRGGEQFF. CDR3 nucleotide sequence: TGTGCCAGCAGCTTATCTGACAGGGGAGGTGAGCAGTTCTTC.

The CDR3 loop is CASSKDTGTLFYGYTF. The CDR3 DNA is TGTGCCAGTAGTAAAGACACCGGGACACTCTTTTATGGCTACACCTTC. The chain couples TRBV19 to TRBJ1-2; tentatively, D is TRBD1 (6 bases). The ends were cut back, 4 bases at V and 5 bases at J, with 20 bases in the middle. Germline V lookup: CDR1 LNHDA, CDR2 SQIVND (reference sequence). This CDR3 comprises 16 residues. The complete variable domain, with remaining parts taken from reference TRBV19 and TRBJ1-2, reads DGGITQSPKYLFRKEGQNVTLSCEQNLNHDAMYWYRQDPGQGLRLIYYSQIVNDFQKGDIAEGYSVSREKKESFPLTVTSAQKNPTAFYLCASSKDTGTLFYGYTFGSGTRLTVV.

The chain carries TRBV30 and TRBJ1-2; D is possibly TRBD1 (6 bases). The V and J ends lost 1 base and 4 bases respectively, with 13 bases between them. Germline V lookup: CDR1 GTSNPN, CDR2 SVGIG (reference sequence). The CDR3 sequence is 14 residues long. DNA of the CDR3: TGTGCCTGGAGTGGGGCAGGGGCAGGCTATGGCTACACCTTC. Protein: CAWSGAGAGYGYTF.

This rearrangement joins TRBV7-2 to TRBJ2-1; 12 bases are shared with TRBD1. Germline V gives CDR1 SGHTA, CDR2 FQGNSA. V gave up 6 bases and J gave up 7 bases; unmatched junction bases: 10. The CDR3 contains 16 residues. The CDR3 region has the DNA TGTGCCAGCAGTGCGACGGGACAGGGGGCTTGGAATGAGCAGTTCTTC. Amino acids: CASSATGQGAWNEQFF.

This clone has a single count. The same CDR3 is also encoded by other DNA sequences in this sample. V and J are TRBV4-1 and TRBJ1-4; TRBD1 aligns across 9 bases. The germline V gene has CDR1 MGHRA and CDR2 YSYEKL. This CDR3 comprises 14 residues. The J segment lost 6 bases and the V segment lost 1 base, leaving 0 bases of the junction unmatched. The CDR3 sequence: CASSQGTGDEKLFF. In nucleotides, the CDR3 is TGCGCCAGCAGCCAAGGGACAGGGGATGAAAAACTGTTTTTT.

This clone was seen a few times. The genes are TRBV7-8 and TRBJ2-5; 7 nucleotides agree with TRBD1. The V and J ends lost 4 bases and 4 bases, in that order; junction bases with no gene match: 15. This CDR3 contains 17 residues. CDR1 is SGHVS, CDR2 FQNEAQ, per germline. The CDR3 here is CASSSTGTVRLRETQYF. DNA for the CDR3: TGTGCCAGCAGCTCTACCGGGACAGTGAGGCTTCGAGAGACCCAGTACTTC.

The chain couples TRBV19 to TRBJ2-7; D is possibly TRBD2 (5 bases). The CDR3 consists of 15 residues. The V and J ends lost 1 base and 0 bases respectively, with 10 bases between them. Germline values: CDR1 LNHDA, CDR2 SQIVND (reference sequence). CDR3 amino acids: CASSIGGPSSYEQYF. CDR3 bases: TGTGCCAGTAGTATAGGAGGGCCGAGCTCCTACGAGCAGTACTTC.

The CDR3: CASSLATGGQPQHF. The CDR3 nucleotides read TGTGCCAGCAGCTTAGCGACAGGGGGTCAGCCCCAGCATTTT. The chain carries TRBV11-2 and TRBJ1-5, with 9 bases matching TRBD1. V was clipped by 1 base and J by 6 bases; unmatched bases: 1. The length of the CDR3 is 14 residues. Germline loops: CDR1 SGHAT, CDR2 FQNNGV.

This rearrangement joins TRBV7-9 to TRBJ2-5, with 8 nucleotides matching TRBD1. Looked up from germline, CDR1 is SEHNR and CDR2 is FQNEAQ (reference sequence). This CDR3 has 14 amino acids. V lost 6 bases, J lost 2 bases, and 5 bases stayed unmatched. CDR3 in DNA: TGTGCCAGCAGGCGGACAGGGCCGCAAGAGACCCAGTACTTC. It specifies CASRRTGPQETQYF.

The CDR3 reads CASNSPGDSNYGYTF. The DNA for the CDR3 is TGTGCCAGTAATTCTCCAGGTGATTCGAACTATGGCTACACCTTC. This chain connects TRBV19 to TRBJ1-2; D uncertain. V lost 7 bases, J lost 2 bases, and 17 bases lay in between. This CDR3 spans 15 amino acids. Germline assignment: CDR1 LNHDA and CDR2 SQIVND (reference sequence).

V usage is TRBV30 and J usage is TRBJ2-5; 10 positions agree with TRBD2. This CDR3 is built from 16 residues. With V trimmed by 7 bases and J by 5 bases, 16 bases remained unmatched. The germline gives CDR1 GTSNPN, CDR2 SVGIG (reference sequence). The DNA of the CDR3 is TGTGCCTTGAGACAGGGTTCGGGACTAGCGCGGGAGACCCAGTACTTC. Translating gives CALRQGSGLARETQYF.

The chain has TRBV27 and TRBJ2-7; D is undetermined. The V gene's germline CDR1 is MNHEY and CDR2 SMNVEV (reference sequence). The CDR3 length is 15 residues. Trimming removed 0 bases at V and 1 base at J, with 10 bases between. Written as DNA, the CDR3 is TGTGCCAGCAGTTTATCCGCCCCGGGTTCCTACGAGCAGTACTTC. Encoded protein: CASSLSAPGSYEQYF.

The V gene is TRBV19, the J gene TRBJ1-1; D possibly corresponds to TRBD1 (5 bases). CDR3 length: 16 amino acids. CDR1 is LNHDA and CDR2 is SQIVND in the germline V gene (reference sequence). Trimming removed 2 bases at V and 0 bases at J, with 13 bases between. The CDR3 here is CASSIRAGLMNTEAFF. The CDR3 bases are TGTGCCAGTAGTATAAGGGCAGGGCTCATGAACACTGAAGCTTTCTTT.

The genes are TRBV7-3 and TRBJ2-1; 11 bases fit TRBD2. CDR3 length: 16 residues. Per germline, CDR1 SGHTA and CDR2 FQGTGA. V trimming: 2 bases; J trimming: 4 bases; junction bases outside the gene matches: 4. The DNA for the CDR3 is TGTGCCAGCAGCTTAGTTGGGACTAGCGGTTACAATGAGCAGTTCTTC. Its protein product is CASSLVGTSGYNEQFF.

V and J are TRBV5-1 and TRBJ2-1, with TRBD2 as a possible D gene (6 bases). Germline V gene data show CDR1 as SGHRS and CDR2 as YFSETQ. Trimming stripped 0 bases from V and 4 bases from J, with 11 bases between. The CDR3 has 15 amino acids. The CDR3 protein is CASSLAGDQYNEQFF. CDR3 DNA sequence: TGCGCCAGCAGCTTGGCGGGAGACCAATACAATGAGCAGTTCTTC.

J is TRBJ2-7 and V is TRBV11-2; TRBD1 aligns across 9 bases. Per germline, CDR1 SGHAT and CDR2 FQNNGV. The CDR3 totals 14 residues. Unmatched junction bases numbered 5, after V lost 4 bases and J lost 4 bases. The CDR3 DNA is TGTGCCAGCAGCTCAGGGACAGGGTTATACGAGCAGTACTTC. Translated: CASSSGTGLYEQYF.

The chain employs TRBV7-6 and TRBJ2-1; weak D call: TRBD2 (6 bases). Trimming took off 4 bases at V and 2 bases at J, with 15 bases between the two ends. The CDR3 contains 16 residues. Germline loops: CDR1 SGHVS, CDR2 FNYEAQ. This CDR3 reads CASSSLGTVAYNEQFF. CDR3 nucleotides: TGTGCCAGCAGCTCACTCGGGACTGTGGCCTACAATGAGCAGTTCTTC.

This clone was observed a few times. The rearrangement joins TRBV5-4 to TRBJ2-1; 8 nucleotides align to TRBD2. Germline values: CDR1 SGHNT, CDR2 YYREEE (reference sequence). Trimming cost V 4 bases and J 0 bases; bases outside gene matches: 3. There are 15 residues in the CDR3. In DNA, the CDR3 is TGTGCCAGCAGCGGAACTAGCGGCTCCTACAATGAGCAGTTCTTC. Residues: CASSGTSGSYNEQFF.

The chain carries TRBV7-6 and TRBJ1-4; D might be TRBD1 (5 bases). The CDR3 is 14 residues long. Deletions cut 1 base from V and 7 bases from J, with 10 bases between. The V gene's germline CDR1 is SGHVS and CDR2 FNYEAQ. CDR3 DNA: TGTGCCAGCAGCTTAGTAGCGGGGGGTGAAAAACTGTTTTTT. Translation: CASSLVAGGEKLFF.

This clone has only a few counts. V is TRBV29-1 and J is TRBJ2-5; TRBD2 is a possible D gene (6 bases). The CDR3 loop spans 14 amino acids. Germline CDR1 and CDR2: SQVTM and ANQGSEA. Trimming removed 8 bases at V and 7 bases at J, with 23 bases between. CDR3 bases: TGCAGCTCCGTGGCGGGGTCCTCTCAGGGGACCCAGTACTTC. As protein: CSSVAGSSQGTQYF.

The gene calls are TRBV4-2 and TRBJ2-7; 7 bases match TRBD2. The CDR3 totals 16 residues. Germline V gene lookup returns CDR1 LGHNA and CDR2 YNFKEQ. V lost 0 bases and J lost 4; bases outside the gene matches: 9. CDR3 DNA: TGTGCCAGCAGCCAAGATGAAGCGGGGAGCCCTTACGAGCAGTACTTC. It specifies CASSQDEAGSPYEQYF.

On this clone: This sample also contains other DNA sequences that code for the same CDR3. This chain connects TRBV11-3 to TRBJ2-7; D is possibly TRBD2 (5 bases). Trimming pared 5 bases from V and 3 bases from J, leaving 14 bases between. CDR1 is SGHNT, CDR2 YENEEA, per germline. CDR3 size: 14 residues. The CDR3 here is CASSPEGRVYEQYF. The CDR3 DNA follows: TGTGCCAGCAGCCCCGAGGGTAGGGTCTACGAGCAGTACTTC.

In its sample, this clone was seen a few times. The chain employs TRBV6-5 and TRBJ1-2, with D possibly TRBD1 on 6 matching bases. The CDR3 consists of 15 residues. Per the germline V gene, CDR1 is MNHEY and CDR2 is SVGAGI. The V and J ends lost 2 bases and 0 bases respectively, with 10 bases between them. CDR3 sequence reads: CASSYRGGSNYGYTF. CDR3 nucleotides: TGTGCCAGCAGTTACAGAGGGGGATCTAACTATGGCTACACCTTC.

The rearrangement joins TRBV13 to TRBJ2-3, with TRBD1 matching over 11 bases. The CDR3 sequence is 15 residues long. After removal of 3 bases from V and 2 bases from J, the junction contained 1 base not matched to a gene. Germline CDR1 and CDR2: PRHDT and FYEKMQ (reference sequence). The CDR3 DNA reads TGTGCCAGCAGCTTGGGACAGGGGGACACAGATACGCAGTATTTT. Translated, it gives CASSLGQGDTDTQYF. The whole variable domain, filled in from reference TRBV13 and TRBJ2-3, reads AAGVIQSPRHLIKEKRETATLKCYPIPRHDTVYWYQQGPGQDPQFLISFYEKMQSDKGSIPDRFSAQQFSDYHSELNMSSLELGDSALYFCASSLGQGDTDTQYFGPGTRLTVL.

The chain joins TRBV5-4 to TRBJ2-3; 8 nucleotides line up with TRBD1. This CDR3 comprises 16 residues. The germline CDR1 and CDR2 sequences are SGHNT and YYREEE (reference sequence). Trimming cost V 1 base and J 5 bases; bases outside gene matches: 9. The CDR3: CASSLFRTGSVDTQYF. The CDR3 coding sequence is TGTGCCAGCAGCTTGTTCAGGACAGGGTCGGTAGATACGCAGTATTTT.